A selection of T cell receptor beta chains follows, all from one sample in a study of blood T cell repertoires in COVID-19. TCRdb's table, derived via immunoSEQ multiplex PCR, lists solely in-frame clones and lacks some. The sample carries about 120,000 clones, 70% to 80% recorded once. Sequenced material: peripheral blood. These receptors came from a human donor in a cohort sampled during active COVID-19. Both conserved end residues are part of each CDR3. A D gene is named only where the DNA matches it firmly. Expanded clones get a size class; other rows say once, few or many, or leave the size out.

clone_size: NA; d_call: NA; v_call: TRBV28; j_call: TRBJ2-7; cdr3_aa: CASSLQGGDEQYF; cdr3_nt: TGTGCCAGCAGTTTACAGGGAGGCGACGAGCAGTACTTC
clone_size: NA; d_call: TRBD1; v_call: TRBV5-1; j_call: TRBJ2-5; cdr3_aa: CASSETGETQYF; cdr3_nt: TGCGCCAGCAGCGAGACAGGGGAGACCCAGTACTTC
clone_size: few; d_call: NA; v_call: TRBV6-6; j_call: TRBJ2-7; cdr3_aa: CASRDTSYEQYF; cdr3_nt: TGTGCCAGCAGAGACACCTCCTACGAGCAGTACTTC
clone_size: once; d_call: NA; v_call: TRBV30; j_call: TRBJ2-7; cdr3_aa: CAWKILGYEQYF; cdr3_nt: TGTGCCTGGAAGATACTAGGGTACGAGCAGTACTTC
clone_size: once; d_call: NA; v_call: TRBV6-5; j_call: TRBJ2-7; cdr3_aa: CASSYAGGGRLYEQYF; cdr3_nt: TGTGCCAGCAGTTACGCAGGAGGGGGCCGCCTGTACGAGCAGTACTTC
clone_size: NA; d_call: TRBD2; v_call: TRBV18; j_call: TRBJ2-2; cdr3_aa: CASSPSGANTGELFF; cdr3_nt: TGTGCCAGCTCTCCGAGCGGGGCGAACACCGGGGAGCTGTTTTTT
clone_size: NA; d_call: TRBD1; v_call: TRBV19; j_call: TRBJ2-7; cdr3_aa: CASSVTGTGAYEQYF; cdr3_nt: TGTGCCAGTAGTGTAACCGGGACAGGCGCCTACGAGCAGTACTTC
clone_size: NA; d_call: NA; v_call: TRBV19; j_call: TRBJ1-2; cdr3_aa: CASTAQVVEGYTF; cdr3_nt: TGTGCCAGTACGGCACAGGTTGTCGAGGGCTACACCTTC
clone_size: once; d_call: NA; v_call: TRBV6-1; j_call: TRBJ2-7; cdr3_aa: CASSEHTGGSSYEQYF; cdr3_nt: TGTGCCAGCAGTGAGCATACCGGCGGCAGCTCCTACGAGCAGTACTTC
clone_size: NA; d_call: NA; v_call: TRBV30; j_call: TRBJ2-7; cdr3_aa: CAWMGGGIGEQYF; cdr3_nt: TGTGCCTGGATGGGGGGAGGCATCGGCGAGCAGTACTTC
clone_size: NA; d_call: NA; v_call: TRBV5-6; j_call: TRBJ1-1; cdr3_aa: CASSIGPRQQAFF; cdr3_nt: TGTGCCAGCAGCATAGGTCCTAGGCAGCAAGCTTTCTTT
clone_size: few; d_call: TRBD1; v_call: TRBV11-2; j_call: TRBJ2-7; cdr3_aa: CASSSLGRTGGYEQYF; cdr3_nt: TGTGCCAGCAGCTCCCTTGGAAGGACAGGGGGCTACGAGCAGTACTTC
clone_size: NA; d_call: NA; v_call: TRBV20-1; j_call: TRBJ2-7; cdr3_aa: CSASRGQQGYEQYF; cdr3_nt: TGCAGTGCTAGTCGAGGGCAACAGGGCTACGAGCAGTACTTC
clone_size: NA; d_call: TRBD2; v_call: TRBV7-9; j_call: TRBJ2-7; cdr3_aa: CASSPTSGRGYEQYF; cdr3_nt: TGTGCCAGCAGCCCAACTAGCGGGAGAGGATACGAGCAGTACTTC
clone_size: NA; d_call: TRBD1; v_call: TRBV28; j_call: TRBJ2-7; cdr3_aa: CASSLEWQGADEQYF; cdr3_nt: TGTGCCAGCAGTTTAGAATGGCAGGGGGCGGACGAGCAGTACTTC
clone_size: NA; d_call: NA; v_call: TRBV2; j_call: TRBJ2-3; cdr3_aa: CASKESGDTQYF; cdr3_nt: TGTGCCAGCAAGGAATCGGGAGATACGCAGTATTTT
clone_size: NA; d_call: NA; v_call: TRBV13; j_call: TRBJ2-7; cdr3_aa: CASTQLAIPSSYEQYF; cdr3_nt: TGTGCCAGCACCCAACTGGCTATCCCTAGCTCCTACGAGCAGTACTTC
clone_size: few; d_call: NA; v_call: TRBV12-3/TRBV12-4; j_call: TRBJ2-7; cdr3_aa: CASSLQRSYEQYF; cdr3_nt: TGTGCCAGCAGTTTGCAGCGATCGTACGAGCAGTACTTC
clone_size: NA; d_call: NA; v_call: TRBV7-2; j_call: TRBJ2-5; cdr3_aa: CASSLRIGIETQYF; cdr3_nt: TGTGCCAGCAGCTTAAGAATCGGGATCGAGACCCAGTACTTC
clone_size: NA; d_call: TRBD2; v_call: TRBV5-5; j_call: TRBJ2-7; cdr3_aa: CASSFTSGSIHEQYF; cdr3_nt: TGTGCCAGCAGCTTTACTAGCGGGAGTATACACGAGCAGTACTTC
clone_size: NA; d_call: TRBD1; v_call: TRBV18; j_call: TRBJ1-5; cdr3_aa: CASSPRTGGNNQPQHF; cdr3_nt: TGTGCCAGCTCACCACGAACAGGGGGCAACAATCAGCCCCAGCATTTT
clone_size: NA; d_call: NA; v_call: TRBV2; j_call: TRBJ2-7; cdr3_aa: CASTKGGEQYF; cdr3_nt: TGTGCCAGCACCAAGGGGGGGGAGCAGTACTTC
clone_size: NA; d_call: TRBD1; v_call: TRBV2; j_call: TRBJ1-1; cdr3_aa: CVKGTGGTEAFF; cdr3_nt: TGTGTCAAGGGGACAGGGGGCACTGAAGCTTTCTTT
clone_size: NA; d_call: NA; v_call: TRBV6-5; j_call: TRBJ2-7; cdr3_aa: CASSFDRSYEQYF; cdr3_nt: TGTGCCAGCAGTTTCGACAGGTCCTACGAGCAGTACTTC
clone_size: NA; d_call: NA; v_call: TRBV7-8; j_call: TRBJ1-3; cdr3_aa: CASSLDGGSGNTIYF; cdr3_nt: TGTGCCAGCAGCTTAGATGGAGGGTCCGGAAACACCATATATTTT
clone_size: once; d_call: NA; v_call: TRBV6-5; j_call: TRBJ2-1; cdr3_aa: CASSSNQGYNEQFF; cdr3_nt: TGTGCCAGCAGTTCCAACCAGGGATACAATGAGCAGTTCTTC
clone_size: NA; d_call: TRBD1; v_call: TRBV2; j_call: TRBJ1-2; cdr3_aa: CASSVDRDYGYTF; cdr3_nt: TGTGCCAGCAGTGTAGACAGGGACTATGGCTACACCTTC
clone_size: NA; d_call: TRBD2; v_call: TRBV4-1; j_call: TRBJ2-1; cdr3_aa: CASSQAGGRKLGEQFF; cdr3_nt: TGCGCCAGCAGCCAAGCGGGGGGGCGTAAGTTGGGTGAGCAGTTCTTC
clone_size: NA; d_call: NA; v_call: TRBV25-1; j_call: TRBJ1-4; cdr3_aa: CASSSERVGGLFF; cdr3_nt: TGTGCCAGCAGTAGTGAGCGGGTAGGAGGACTGTTTTTT
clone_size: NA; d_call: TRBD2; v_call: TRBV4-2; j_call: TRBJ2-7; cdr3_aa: CASSPGTSGGPSYEQYF; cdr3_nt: TGTGCCAGCAGCCCTGGGACTAGCGGGGGGCCCTCCTACGAGCAGTACTTC
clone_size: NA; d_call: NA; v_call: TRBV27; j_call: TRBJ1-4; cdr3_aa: CASTNRGRNEKLFF; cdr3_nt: TGTGCCAGCACTAACCGGGGGAGGAATGAAAAACTGTTTTTT
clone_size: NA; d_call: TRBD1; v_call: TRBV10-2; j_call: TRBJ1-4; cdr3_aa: CASSRDRSNEKLFF; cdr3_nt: TGCGCCAGCAGTAGGGACAGATCTAATGAAAAACTGTTTTTT
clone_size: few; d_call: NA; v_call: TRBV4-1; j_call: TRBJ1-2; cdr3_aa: CASSQDGETYGYTF; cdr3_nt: TGCGCCAGCAGCCAAGATGGGGAGACCTATGGCTACACCTTC
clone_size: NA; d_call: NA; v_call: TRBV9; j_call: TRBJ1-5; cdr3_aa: CASSVPGPQHF; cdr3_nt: TGTGCCAGCAGCGTTCCCGGGCCCCAGCATTTT
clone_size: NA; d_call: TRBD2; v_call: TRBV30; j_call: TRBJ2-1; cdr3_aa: CAWSGGAGVGEQFF; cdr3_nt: TGTGCCTGGAGTGGGGGAGCGGGAGTGGGTGAGCAGTTCTTC
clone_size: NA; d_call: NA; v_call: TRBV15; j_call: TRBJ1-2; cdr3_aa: CATSRQGPPYGYTF; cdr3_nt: TGTGCCACCAGCAGACAGGGGCCACCCTATGGCTACACCTTC
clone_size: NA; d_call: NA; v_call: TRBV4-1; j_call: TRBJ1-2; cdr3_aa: CASSHGTRSHSANYGYTF; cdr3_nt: TGCGCCAGCAGCCACGGGACAAGGTCCCACTCTGCTAACTATGGCTACACCTTC
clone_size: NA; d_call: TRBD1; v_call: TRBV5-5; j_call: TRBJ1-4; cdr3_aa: CASSALQGGVEKLFF; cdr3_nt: TGTGCCAGCAGCGCCCTACAGGGGGGAGTCGAAAAACTGTTTTTT
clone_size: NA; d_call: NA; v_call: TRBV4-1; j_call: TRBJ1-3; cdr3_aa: CASSQAEATGNTIYF; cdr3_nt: TGCGCCAGCAGCCAAGCAGAGGCTACTGGAAACACCATATATTTT
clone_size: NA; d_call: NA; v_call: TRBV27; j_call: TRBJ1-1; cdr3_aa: CASSLTAMGNTEAFF; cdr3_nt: TGTGCCAGCAGTTTGACCGCAATGGGCAACACTGAAGCTTTCTTT
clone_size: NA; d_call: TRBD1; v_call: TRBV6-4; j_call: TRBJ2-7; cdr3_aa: CASSDSRDSHEQYF; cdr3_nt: TGTGCCAGCAGTGACAGCCGGGACAGCCACGAGCAGTACTTC